One T cell receptor beta chain is described in this entry. What antigen it recognizes has not been identified. Base qualities are not provided; no much larger clone lies one nucleotide away. In total, approximately 700 healthy bone marrow donors made up the cohort. At the time of sampling, all cohort members were nominally healthy, though unrecorded immune exposures were likely present. The donor tested CMV seropositive and was one of the 289 seropositive cohort members. Every donor gave a peripheral blood sample, and the peripheral blood mononuclear cells from that sample were used for TCR beta sequencing. The Qiagen DNeasy Blood Extraction Kit was used to extract genomic DNA from the blood cell samples. The entry originates in a study of cytomegalovirus exposure and HLA in healthy donors (dated by TCRdb to the late 2010s). In the study overall: In an earlier analysis of some 550 of the donors, 276 Gb of sequence data and some 100 million unique TCR beta sequences from 180 million or so T cells were reported. About 280 gigabases of sequencing data and around 88 million unique TCR sequences made up an early release that covered nearly 650 HLA-typed donors. Among the roughly 400 genotyped donors, more than 70% belonged to the genetic ancestry cluster associated with self-reported Caucasian donors. The study aimed to test whether signatures of past pathogen exposure could be identified by cataloging public T cell receptors. The study profiled the T cell repertoires of 666 subjects by immunosequencing and related them to cytomegalovirus serostatus. In addition to the first cohort of 666 subjects, a separate validation cohort of 120 different subjects was used. To predict cytomegalovirus infection status, the study brought together high-throughput TCR immunosequencing, statistical association of individual TCRs with disease status, and machine learning. A later analysis re-examined previously published TCR beta repertoires from roughly 720 donors and added high-resolution HLA genotyping to investigate patterns of TCR occurrence. Rather than drawing on any new phenotypic data, the later analysis identified candidate immune exposures from TCR beta sequences and the way those sequences occurred across donors. An earlier analysis of roughly 580 of the donors used high-throughput TCR beta sequencing to judge whether each TCR beta V gene segment behaved as functional or pseudogenic. Donor age, sex, ethnicity and CMV serostatus were collected together with the repertoire data. In a later genetic analysis, genome-wide SNP genotypes for about 65% of the 666 donors were used, and that subset was treated as a discovery cohort. Every repertoire in the discovery cohort had been generated on one and the same sequencing platform. Both class I and class II loci were covered by HLA typing, at four-digit resolution. The number of donors typed differed by locus, with roughly 629-640 for A, B, C, DRB1 and DQB1, roughly 520 for DQA1, over 600 for DPA1, and around 460 for DPB1. Four or five DR-DQ haplotypes were handled as single units for association and clustering, since linkage in the cohort was strong. Across about 380 genotyped donors of the cohort, an average of about 240,000 unique TCR beta nucleotide sequences per donor were sequenced, and approximately 17% of those sequences were non-productive.

The V end gives up 6 bases and the J end 1 base, leaving 14 bases in the junction not matched to a gene. From its cysteine to its phenylalanine, the CDR3 spans 18 amino acids. Only CDR3 DNA is held: 54 bases, read in frame from base 1. Via the germline V gene (reference sequence), CDR1 is LNHDA and CDR2 SQIVND. Overall study results and their limits: A later analysis found that most CMV-associated TCR beta chains appeared HLA-restricted, with HLA associations seemingly driven largely by CMV exposure. According to a later analysis, TCR association rates differed among HLA loci, with DRB1 alleles showing the most associated TCRs and HLA-C alleles showing the fewest. The presence/absence analyses assumed that sequencing depth was roughly uniform across donors, and that assumption may not be true. Specific HLA alleles were associated with 15,000 to 20,000 TCR beta sequences at a false discovery rate of 0.05 in a later analysis. The earlier analysis of approximately 560 of the donors excluded approximately 15 rarely observed V segments, including chromosome 9 orphons, because counts were too low. The classifier was reported to diagnose cytomegalovirus status with high specificity and sensitivity in both the original and validation cohorts. A further reported finding was that TCR beta sequences accurately predicted the HLA-A and HLA-B alleles for most subjects in the first cohort. Most TCR sequences were seen in very few donors, while some public TCRs were found in many individuals. According to the authors, the approach could potentially be generalized to other disease states and immunological phenotypes. An association between a missense DCLRE1C variant and V-gene and J-gene trimming of TCR beta chains was found in a later genetic analysis and replicated in an independent cohort. The 87-base-pair reads could not distinguish some IMGT-functional V segments, including TRBV6-2 and TRBV6-3, so those segments were excluded. CMV serostatus was the only immune exposure information available for the cohort. A later genetic analysis reported fewer N-insertions in productive TCRs among donors in an Asian-associated ancestry cluster than the approximately 670-donor mean. A few of the identified cytomegalovirus-associated TCR beta chains were confirmed in vitro to be specific for cytomegalovirus antigens. An earlier analysis of 587 of the donors showed that most TCR beta V segments appeared in productive rearrangements either about 87% or about 30% of the time, which broadly matched IMGT annotations. In a later analysis, HLA-associated TCR beta chains were found to be more clonally expanded and to have lower generation probabilities than equally common non-associated chains. Strong co-occurrence of HLA alleles, especially DR and DQ, made assigning TCR associations to individual alleles difficult. The sequencing pipeline was judged likely to have produced a cluster of highly shared sequence variants as a technical artifact. In the study, around 160 TCR beta chains were listed as associated with cytomegalovirus. Because HLA typing was unavailable for some donors at each locus, only the typed subset was used in association tests. Linkage disequilibrium might explain the correlated functional status among segregating V segments, but an unknown experimental factor could not be ruled out. Several of the top co-occurrence clusters appeared to be linked to parvovirus B19, influenza, CMV and Epstein-Barr virus, according to a later analysis. Only TCR beta chains were sequenced in this cohort, and the absence of alpha or paired-chain data limited detectable features.

The method was the immunoSEQ multiplex PCR assay. For the multiplex PCR, a mixture combining 60 forward primers for TCR Vbeta segments and 13 reverse primers for TCR Jbeta segments was used. A multiplex PCR assay on genomic DNA amplified the CDR3 region of rearranged TCR beta genes. The Illumina HiSeq System was used to sequence the amplified TCR beta libraries as 87-base-pair reads. In the authors' own workflow: A later analysis counted approximately 74 million unique TCR beta chains across the approximately 700 repertoires, and around 12 million of these chains were shared by at least two donors. A nearest-neighbor algorithm error-corrected the raw reads and collapsed the reads into unique sequences, merging closely related sequences to remove PCR and sequencing errors. V, D and J gene segments were assigned by aligning CDR3 sequences to IMGT reference sequences. For a sequence to be retained, at least a six-nucleotide match to both a V gene segment and a J gene segment was required. Rearrangements were called productive when the CDR3 lacked stop codons and stayed in frame with V and J; all others were non-productive. Following IMGT convention, CDR3 was defined as the stretch from the second conserved V-encoded cysteine up to the conserved J-encoded phenylalanine. Sequences without an unambiguous match to a single V gene segment were excluded from the earlier analysis of 450 to 650 of the donors. In an earlier analysis of almost 600 of the donors, a V segment was called functional when productive rearrangements were above 56.7%, and segregating when the standard deviation between donors exceeded 5%. A statistical classification framework was developed to diagnose cytomegalovirus status using the catalog of TCR beta chain sequences. A later analysis assigned V and J genes by comparing TCR nucleotide sequences with IMGT/GENE-DB human TR gene sequences. A later analysis assigned CDR3 sequences and most-parsimonious VDJ recombination scenarios with the TCRdist pipeline. In a later analysis, every TCR beta chain was defined by the combination of its CDR3 amino acid sequence and its V-gene family, and reads without a unique V-gene family were dropped. To address suspected cross-contamination and a sequencing artifact, a later analysis removed 592 highly shared, low-generation-probability nucleotide sequences. For each public chain, a later analysis derived a clonal expansion index from normalized ranks of inferred template counts within each repertoire. Generation probabilities in a later analysis came from a VDJ recombination model fitted to out-of-frame rearrangements, and those results were checked against IGoR. In a later analysis, hypergeometric tests were used to score TCR-TCR, TCR-HLA and TCR-CMV co-occurrence, with a repertoire-size bias correction applied to TCR pairs. False discovery rates were estimated in a later analysis by permuting HLA or CMV assignments 20 times. In a later analysis, co-occurring TCRs were grouped with DBSCAN, and TCRdist sequence similarity was added when clustering was performed within HLA-allele-positive subsets. Repertoires with fewer than 30,000 or more than 120,000 public chains were left out of co-occurrence clustering, as were a few repertoires with anomalous nucleotide sharing. The source is immuneACCESS, and TCRdb retained only in-frame sequences with V and J called. Part of the clones is not carried over; for the studies checked, unresolved V genes explain less than half of this, and the remainder is unexplained. V, J and clone size reflect that table, while D and trimming were determined from the DNA. The sample data list under 85,000 clones, and 60% to 85% of these were observed just once. The ten largest clones represent around a fifth of the sample.

The sequence is built from TRBV19 and TRBJ2-2; 7 nucleotides in the junction match TRBD2. This sequence was found in a woman aged 40 to 50 in good health and CMV-seropositive. The sample taken for sequencing was PBMCs. The nucleotide sequence is given as TGTGCCAGTAGCGGCAGGGTACTAGCGAATCAGAACACCGGGGAGCTGTTTTTT. This sequence encodes CASSGRVLANQNTGELFF.